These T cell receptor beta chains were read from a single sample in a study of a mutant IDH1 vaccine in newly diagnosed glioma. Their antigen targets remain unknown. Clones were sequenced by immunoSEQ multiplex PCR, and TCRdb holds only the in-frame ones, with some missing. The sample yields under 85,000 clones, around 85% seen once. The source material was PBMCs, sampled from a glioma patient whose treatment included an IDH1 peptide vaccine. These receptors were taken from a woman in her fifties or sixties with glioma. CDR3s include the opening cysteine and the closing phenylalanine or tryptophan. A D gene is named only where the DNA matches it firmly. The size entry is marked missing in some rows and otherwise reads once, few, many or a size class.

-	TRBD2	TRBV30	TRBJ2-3	CACPSGRDTQYF	TGTGCCTGCCCTAGCGGCAGAGATACGCAGTATTTT
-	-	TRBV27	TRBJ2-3	CASRGPPVDTQYF	TGTGCCAGCAGGGGACCGCCGGTTGATACGCAGTATTTT
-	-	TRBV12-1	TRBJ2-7	CASSRTSGSSYEQYF	TGTGCCAGCAGCAGAACTAGCGGGAGCTCCTACGAGCAGTACTTC
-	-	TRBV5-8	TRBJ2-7	CASSLGLTYEQYF	TGTGCCAGCAGCTTGGGACTAACCTACGAGCAGTACTTC
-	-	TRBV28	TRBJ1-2	CASTTLGGRTF	TGTGCCAGCACTACGCTCGGGGGCCGCACCTTC
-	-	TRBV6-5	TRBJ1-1	CASSLSGGAVTEAFF	TGTGCCAGCAGTCTATCTGGGGGGGCGGTCACTGAAGCTTTCTTT
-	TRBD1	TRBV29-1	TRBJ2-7	CSVGGQGNEQYF	TGCAGCGTTGGAGGACAGGGAAACGAGCAGTACTTC
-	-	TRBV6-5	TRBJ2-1	CASSPGGGNEQFF	TGTGCCAGCAGCCCGGGTGGGGGCAATGAGCAGTTCTTC
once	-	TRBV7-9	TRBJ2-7	CASSFQSEQYF	TGTGCCAGCAGCTTCCAGAGTGAGCAGTACTTC
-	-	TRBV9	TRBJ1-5	CASSGQLNQPQHF	TGTGCCAGCAGCGGACAGCTCAATCAGCCCCAGCATTTT
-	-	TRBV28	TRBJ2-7	CASSQPGYPYEQYF	TGTGCCAGCAGTCAACCGGGATACCCCTACGAGCAGTACTTC
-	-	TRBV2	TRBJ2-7	CASRTEGGAFYEQYF	TGTGCCAGCAGGACCGAGGGGGGGGCCTTCTACGAGCAGTACTTC
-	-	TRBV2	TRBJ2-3	CASSGEGLRTDTQYF	TGTGCCAGCAGTGGAGAGGGGCTACGGACAGATACGCAGTATTTT
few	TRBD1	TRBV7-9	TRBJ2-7	CASSSPRQGGTYEQYF	TGTGCCAGCAGCTCCCCGCGACAGGGCGGTACGTACGAGCAGTACTTC
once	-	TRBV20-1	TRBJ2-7	CSAPGIYEQYF	TGCAGTGCTCCTGGCATCTACGAGCAGTACTTC
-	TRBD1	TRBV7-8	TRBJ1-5	CASSLDYTGDQPQHF	TGTGCCAGCAGCTTAGACTACACAGGGGACCAGCCCCAGCATTTT
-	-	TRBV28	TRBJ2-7	CASSWQSAYEQYF	TGTGCCAGCAGTTGGCAGTCGGCCTACGAGCAGTACTTC
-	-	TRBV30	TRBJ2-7	CAWRSRTASSYEQYF	TGTGCCTGGAGAAGCCGGACCGCTAGCTCCTACGAGCAGTACTTC
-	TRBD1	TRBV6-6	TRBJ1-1	CASTGTGGSDTEAFF	TGTGCCAGCACCGGGACAGGGGGGAGCGACACTGAAGCTTTCTTT
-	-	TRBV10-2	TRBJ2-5	CASSDGTKETQYF	TGCGCCAGCAGCGATGGGACAAAGGAGACCCAGTACTTC
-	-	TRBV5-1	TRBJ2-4	CASSLVPPPDITKNIQYF	TGCGCCAGCAGCTTGGTGCCCCCCCCGGACATAACCAAAAACATTCAGTACTTC
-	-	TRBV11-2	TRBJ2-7	CASSTRQLSYEQYF	TGTGCCAGCAGCACCCGACAGCTTTCCTACGAGCAGTACTTC
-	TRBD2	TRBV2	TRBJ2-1	CASSEGGRAYNEQFF	TGTGCCAGCAGTGAAGGCGGGAGGGCATACAATGAGCAGTTCTTC
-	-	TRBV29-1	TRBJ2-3	CSAQEHDTDTQYF	TGCAGCGCCCAGGAACACGACACAGATACGCAGTATTTT
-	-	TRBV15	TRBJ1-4	CATSRGPSKKEKLFF	TGTGCCACCAGCAGAGGACCCTCGAAGAAGGAAAAACTGTTTTTT
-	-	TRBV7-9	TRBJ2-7	CASSLAGHTYEQYF	TGTGCCAGCAGCTTAGCTGGACATACCTACGAGCAGTACTTC
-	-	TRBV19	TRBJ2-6	CASTPTRFGWRRSGANVLTF	TGTGCCAGTACCCCCACCAGATTCGGGTGGAGGCGCTCTGGGGCCAACGTCCTGACTTTC
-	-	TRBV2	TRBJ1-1	CASGEAGPEAFF	TGTGCCAGCGGGGAGGCAGGGCCTGAAGCTTTCTTT
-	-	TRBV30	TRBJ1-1	CALKRQQADGAFF	TGTGCCTTAAAACGGCAACAGGCAGACGGAGCTTTCTTT
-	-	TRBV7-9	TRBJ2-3	CASSLAWADTQYF	TGTGCCAGCAGCTTAGCGTGGGCAGATACGCAGTATTTT
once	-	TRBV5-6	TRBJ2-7	CASSLGSGHPSWEQYF	TGTGCCAGCAGCTTAGGGAGCGGACACCCTTCCTGGGAGCAGTACTTC
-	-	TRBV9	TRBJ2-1	CASSVPAGEQFF	TGTGCCAGCAGCGTACCCGCGGGAGAGCAGTTCTTC
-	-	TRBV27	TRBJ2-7	CASSLSLGAVYEQYF	TGTGCCAGCAGTTTATCTTTGGGGGCCGTCTACGAGCAGTACTTC
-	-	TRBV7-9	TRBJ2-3	CASSLSVGSDTQYF	TGTGCCAGCAGCTTATCGGTAGGATCAGATACGCAGTATTTT
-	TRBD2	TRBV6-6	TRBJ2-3	CASNIAGVTTDTQYF	TGTGCCAGCAACATAGCGGGAGTGACCACAGATACGCAGTATTTT
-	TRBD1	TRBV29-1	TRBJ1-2	CSVEDARQGSGGYTF	TGCAGCGTTGAAGATGCACGACAGGGGTCGGGGGGCTACACCTTC
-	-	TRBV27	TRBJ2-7	CASSSYKTYEQYF	TGTGCCAGCAGTTCATACAAAACCTACGAGCAGTACTTC
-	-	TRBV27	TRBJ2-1	CASSFPSNNNEQFF	TGTGCCAGCAGTTTCCCTTCGAATAACAATGAGCAGTTCTTC
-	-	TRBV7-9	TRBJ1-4	CASSPPGRGTNEKLFF	TGTGCCAGCAGCCCCCCCGGCAGGGGCACTAATGAAAAACTGTTTTTT
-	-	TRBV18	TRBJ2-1	CASSPRGPGSSYNEQFF	TGTGCCAGCTCACCAAGGGGTCCCGGCAGCTCCTACAATGAGCAGTTCTTC
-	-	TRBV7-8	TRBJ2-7	CASSLNQRASSYEQYF	TGTGCCAGCAGCTTAAATCAGCGGGCTAGCTCCTACGAGCAGTACTTC
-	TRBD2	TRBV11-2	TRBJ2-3	CASSLGGSGNRRDTQYF	TGTGCCAGCAGCTTAGGAGGCAGCGGGAACCGACGGGATACGCAGTATTTT
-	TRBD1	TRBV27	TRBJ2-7	CASRSGQGKHYEQYF	TGTGCCAGCAGATCCGGACAGGGCAAGCACTACGAGCAGTACTTC
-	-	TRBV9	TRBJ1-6	CASSVDGQGIGSPLHF	TGTGCCAGCAGCGTAGATGGGCAGGGGATAGGTTCACCCCTCCACTTT
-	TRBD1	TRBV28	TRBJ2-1	CASSFSEGSGTGEFF	TGTGCCAGCAGTTTTTCCGAGGGCTCGGGGACAGGAGAGTTCTTC
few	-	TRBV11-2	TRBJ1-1	CASNWVNTEAFF	TGTGCCAGCAACTGGGTGAACACTGAAGCTTTCTTT
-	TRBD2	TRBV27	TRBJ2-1	CASYPGLAGLNEQFF	TGTGCCAGCTACCCGGGACTAGCGGGATTGAATGAGCAGTTCTTC
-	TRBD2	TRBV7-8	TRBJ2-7	CASSPLSGAVYEQYF	TGTGCCAGCAGCCCCCTTAGCGGGGCCGTATACGAGCAGTACTTC
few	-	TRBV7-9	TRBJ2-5	CASSPKTRLAETQYF	TGTGCCAGCAGCCCTAAAACAAGGCTAGCAGAGACCCAGTACTTC
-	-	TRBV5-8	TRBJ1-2	CASSLRETRANYGYTF	TGTGCCAGCAGCTTGAGGGAGACCAGAGCTAACTATGGCTACACCTTC
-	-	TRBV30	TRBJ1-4	CAWSVRQGLYEKLFF	TGTGCCTGGAGTGTACGTCAGGGCTTGTACGAAAAACTGTTTTTT
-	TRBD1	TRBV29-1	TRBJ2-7	CSVVLWTGGSDEQYF	TGCAGCGTCGTACTTTGGACAGGGGGCTCGGACGAGCAGTACTTC
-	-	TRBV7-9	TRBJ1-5	CASSWGPDMPQHF	TGTGCCAGCAGCTGGGGGCCCGATATGCCCCAGCATTTT
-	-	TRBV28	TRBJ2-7	CASSPRTRFRGQYF	TGTGCCAGCAGTCCCCGGACGAGATTTAGGGGGCAGTACTTC
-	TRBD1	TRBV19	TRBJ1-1	CASRAGGLTEAFF	TGTGCCAGTAGGGCAGGGGGCTTAACTGAAGCTTTCTTT
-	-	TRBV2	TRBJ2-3	CASMGDQADTQYF	TGTGCCAGCATGGGGGACCAAGCAGATACGCAGTATTTT
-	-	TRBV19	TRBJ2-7	CASSINPTGMGDYEQYF	TGTGCCAGTAGTATTAACCCAACAGGGATGGGGGACTACGAGCAGTACTTC